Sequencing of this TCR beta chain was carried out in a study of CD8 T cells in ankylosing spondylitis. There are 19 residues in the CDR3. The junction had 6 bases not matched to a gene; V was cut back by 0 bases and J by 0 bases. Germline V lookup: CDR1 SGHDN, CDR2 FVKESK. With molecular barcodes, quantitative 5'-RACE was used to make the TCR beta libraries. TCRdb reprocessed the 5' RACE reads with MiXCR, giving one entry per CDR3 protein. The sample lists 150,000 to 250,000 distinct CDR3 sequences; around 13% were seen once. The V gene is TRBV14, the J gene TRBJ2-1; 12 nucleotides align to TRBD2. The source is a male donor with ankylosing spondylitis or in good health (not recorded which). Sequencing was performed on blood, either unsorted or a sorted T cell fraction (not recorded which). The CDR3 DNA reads TGTGCCAGCAGCCAAGATGAGCTAGCGGGAGGGAGCTCCTACAATGAGCAGTTCTTC. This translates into CASSQDELAGGSSYNEQFF.